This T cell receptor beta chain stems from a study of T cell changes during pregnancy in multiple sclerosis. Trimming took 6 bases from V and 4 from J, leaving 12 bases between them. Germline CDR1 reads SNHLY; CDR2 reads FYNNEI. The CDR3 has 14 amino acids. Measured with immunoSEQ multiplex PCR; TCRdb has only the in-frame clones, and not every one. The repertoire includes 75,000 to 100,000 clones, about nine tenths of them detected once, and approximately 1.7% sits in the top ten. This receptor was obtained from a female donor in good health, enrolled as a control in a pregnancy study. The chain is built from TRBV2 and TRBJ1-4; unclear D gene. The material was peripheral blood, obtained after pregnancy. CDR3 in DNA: TGTGCCAGCAGAAGGACCGGGATTAATGAAAAACTGTTTTTT. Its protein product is CASRRTGINEKLFF.